Sequencing of this TCR beta chain was carried out in a study of cytomegalovirus exposure and HLA in healthy donors. Notes on this clone: As yet, its antigen is unknown.

The PCR employed 60 Vbeta primers together with 13 Jbeta primers. Profiled with immunoSEQ multiplex PCR; TCRdb holds only in-frame clones, not every one. This table holds more than 95,000 clones, approximately 69% found once. Study conclusions and caveats: Analysis performed later showed TCR beta chains linked to HLA being more clonally expanded than equally common others. Through in vitro validation, a few CMV-associated chains were shown to be specific for CMV antigens. Earlier results showed most TCR beta V segments being productive about 87% or about 30% of the time.

This clonotype originated in a middle-aged man in good health and CMV-seropositive. The sample was PBMCs.

Here the CDR3 reads CASRLTAGGPVTGELFF. The CDR3 DNA follows: TGCGCCAGCCGGCTTACAGCGGGAGGGCCCGTCACCGGGGAGCTGTTTTTT. J is TRBJ2-2 and V is TRBV5-1; 10 bases are a match to TRBD2. After removal of 7 bases from V and 4 bases from J, the junction contained 13 bases not matched to a gene. Per germline, CDR1 SGHRS and CDR2 YFSETQ. There are 17 residues in the CDR3. The full variable domain, rest sourced from reference TRBV5-1 and TRBJ2-2, is KAGVTQTPRYLIKTRGQQVTLSCSPISGHRSVSWYQQTPGQGLQFLFEYFSETQRNKGNFPGRFSGRQFSNSRSEMNVSTLELGDSALYLCASRLTAGGPVTGELFFGEGSRLTVL.